The clone carrying this TCR beta chain was picked up a small number of times. The antigen remains unidentified. For Graves' hyperthyroidism to be stable, ophthalmopathy could not progress within 18 months. Diagnostic decisions used clinical symptoms, serum thyroxine and TRAb, thyroid ultrasound and orbital computed tomography. The ends lost 4 bases at V and 3 bases at J; junction bases unmatched: 16. The CDR3 length is 19 residues. CDR1 is SGHRS and CDR2 is YFSETQ in the germline V gene. The data were obtained in a study of T cells in Graves' hyperthyroidism and ophthalmopathy. Study as a whole: Once the initial diagnosis was made, peripheral blood was obtained before any treatment. Study-wide findings and caveats: Peripheral blood also featured most of the thyroid clonotypes expanded above 0.001.

TCR beta CDR3 regions were amplified from RNA. TCR CDR3 regions were first amplified by RT-PCR with HTBI primers. TCRdb called the multiplex PCR reads again in MiXCR, with one record for every CDR3 protein. Among 550,000 to 800,000 distinct CDR3 sequences listed, roughly a sixth were seen once. The receptor's source is a man over 45 with Graves' hyperthyroidism. The J gene is TRBJ1-6, the V gene TRBV5-1, with 7 bases identical to TRBD1. Sequencing was performed on blood. CDR3 protein: CASSPSSLTGSGYNSPLHF. DNA for the CDR3: TGCGCCAGCAGCCCATCCAGTTTGACAGGGAGCGGCTATAATTCACCCCTCCACTTT. Variable domain in full (rest from reference TRBV5-1 and TRBJ1-6): KAGVTQTPRYLIKTRGQQVTLSCSPISGHRSVSWYQQTPGQGLQFLFEYFSETQRNKGNFPGRFSGRQFSNSRSEMNVSTLELGDSALYLCASSPSSLTGSGYNSPLHFGNGTRLTVT.